This T cell receptor beta chain was recorded in a study of beta chain features in type 1 diabetes. V lost 2 bases and J lost 0; bases outside the gene matches: 3. This CDR3 contains 16 residues. Germline CDR1 and CDR2: SEHNR and FQNEAQ (reference sequence). TCRB transcripts that were expressed got sequenced, as all of the isolated RNA had been reverse transcribed. Some clones are missing from TCRdb's copy, which holds only in-frame ones; the method was immunoSEQ multiplex PCR. This table has a few hundred thousand clones, 25% to 35% appearing once. Sequenced material: central memory CD4+ T cells from blood. The clonotype was recovered from a man aged 30 to 45 in good health. The chain joins TRBV7-9 to TRBJ2-1; 8 bases are a match to TRBD1. In DNA, the CDR3 is TGTGCCAGCAGCTTATCGGGACAGGTCTCCTACAATGAGCAGTTCTTC. This codes for CASSLSGQVSYNEQFF.